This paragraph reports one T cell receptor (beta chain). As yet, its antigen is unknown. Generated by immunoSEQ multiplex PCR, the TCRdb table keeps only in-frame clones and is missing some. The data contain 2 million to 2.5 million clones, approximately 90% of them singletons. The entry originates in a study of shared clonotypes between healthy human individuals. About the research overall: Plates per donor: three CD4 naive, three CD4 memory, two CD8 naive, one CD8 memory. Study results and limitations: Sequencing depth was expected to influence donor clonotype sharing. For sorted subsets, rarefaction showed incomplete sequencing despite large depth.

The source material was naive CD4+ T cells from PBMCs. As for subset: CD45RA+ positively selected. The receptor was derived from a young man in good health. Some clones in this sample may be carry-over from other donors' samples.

The CDR3 DNA sequence: TGTGCCAGCAGCTTCGAGGCGGGAGCTGCCTACAATGAGCAGTTCTTC. This translates into CASSFEAGAAYNEQFF. The chain is built from TRBV7-2 and TRBJ2-1; 7 bases align to TRBD2. V trimming: 3 bases; J trimming: 2 bases; junction bases outside the gene matches: 7. Looked up from germline, CDR1 is SGHTA and CDR2 is FQGNSA. The CDR3 contains 16 residues.